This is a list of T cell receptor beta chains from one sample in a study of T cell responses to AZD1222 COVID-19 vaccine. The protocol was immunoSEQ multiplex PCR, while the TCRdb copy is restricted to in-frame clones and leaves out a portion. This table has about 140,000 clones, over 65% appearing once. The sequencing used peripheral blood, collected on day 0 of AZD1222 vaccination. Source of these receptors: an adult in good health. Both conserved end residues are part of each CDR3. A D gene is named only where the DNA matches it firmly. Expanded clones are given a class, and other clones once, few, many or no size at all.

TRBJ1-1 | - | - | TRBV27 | CASSLSGSPYLKNTEAFF | TGTGCCAGCAGTTTATCGGGGTCGCCTTACCTAAAGAACACTGAAGCTTTCTTT
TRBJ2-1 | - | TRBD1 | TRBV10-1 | CASSDRGQGRNNEQFF | TGCGCCAGCAGTGATAGGGGACAGGGGAGAAACAATGAGCAGTTCTTC
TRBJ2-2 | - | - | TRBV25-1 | CASRTVNTGELFF | TGTGCCAGTCGGACAGTTAACACCGGGGAGCTGTTTTTT
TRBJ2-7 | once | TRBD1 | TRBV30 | CAWGTVRSYEQYF | TGTGCCTGGGGGACAGTGCGGTCCTACGAGCAGTACTTC
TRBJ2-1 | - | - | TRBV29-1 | CSARARDPGDEQFF | TGCAGCGCCCGGGCCAGGGACCCGGGCGATGAGCAGTTCTTC
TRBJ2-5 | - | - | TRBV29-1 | CSVAGRVSETQYF | TGCAGCGTTGCTGGCAGGGTTTCAGAGACCCAGTACTTC
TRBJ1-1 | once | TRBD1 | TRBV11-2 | CASSLRGTDYTEAFF | TGTGCCAGCAGCTTACGGGGGACAGACTACACTGAAGCTTTCTTT
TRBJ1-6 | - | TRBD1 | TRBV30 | CAWREQGGTSSPLHF | TGTGCCTGGAGAGAGCAGGGGGGGACATCTTCACCCCTCCACTTT
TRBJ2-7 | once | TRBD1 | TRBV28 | CASSTDRGPRLGYEQYF | TGTGCCAGCAGTACGGACAGGGGGCCGAGACTTGGCTACGAGCAGTACTTC
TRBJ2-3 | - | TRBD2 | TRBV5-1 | CASSLRGVGTDTQYF | TGCGCCAGCAGCTTGCGGGGGGTGGGCACAGATACGCAGTATTTT
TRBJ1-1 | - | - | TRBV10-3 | CAISGTQNTEAFF | TGTGCCATCAGTGGGACCCAGAACACTGAAGCTTTCTTT
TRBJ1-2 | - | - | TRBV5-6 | CASSLLSYGYTF | TGTGCCAGCAGCTTGCTCAGTTATGGCTACACCTTC
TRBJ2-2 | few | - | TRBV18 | CASSPGRGNTGELFF | TGTGCCAGCTCACCAGGCAGGGGAAACACCGGGGAGCTGTTTTTT
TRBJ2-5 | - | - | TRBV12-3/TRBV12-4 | CASSLGPQETQYF | TGTGCCAGCAGTTTGGGTCCACAAGAGACCCAGTACTTC
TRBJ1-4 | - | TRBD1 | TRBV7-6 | CASSYGQGGEKLFF | TGTGCCAGCAGTTATGGACAGGGTGGTGAAAAACTGTTTTTT
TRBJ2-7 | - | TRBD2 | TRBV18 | CASSLRLAGALNEQYF | TGTGCCAGCTCCCTTCGACTAGCGGGGGCCCTTAACGAGCAGTACTTC
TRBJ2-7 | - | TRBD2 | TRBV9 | CASSVGSGGAHEQYF | TGTGCCAGCAGCGTAGGAAGCGGGGGGGCCCACGAGCAGTACTTC
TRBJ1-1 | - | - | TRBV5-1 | CASSLDSMNTEAFF | TGCGCCAGCAGCTTGGACAGCATGAACACTGAAGCTTTCTTT
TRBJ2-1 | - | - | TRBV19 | CASSTHPGDSYNEQFF | TGTGCCAGTAGCACCCACCCAGGGGACTCCTACAATGAGCAGTTCTTC
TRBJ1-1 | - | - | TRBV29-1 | CSVEGLRENTEAFF | TGCAGCGTTGAGGGGCTGAGAGAGAACACTGAAGCTTTCTTT
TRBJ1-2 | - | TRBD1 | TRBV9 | CASSSRQGHGYTF | TGTGCCAGCAGCTCCCGACAGGGACATGGCTACACCTTC
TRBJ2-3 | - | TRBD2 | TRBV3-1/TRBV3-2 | CASSRTSGGTSTDTQYF | TGTGCCAGCAGCCGGACTAGCGGGGGGACTAGCACAGATACGCAGTATTTT
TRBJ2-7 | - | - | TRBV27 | CASSLWGGAGAGLGQYF | TGTGCCAGCAGTTTATGGGGGGGGGCAGGGGCAGGTCTGGGGCAGTACTTC
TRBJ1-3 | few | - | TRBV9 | CASSIRDSGNTIYF | TGTGCCAGCAGCATCCGGGACTCTGGAAACACCATATATTTT
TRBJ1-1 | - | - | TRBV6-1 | CASSDPRAGRAFF | TGTGCCAGCAGTGACCCCAGGGCCGGTAGAGCTTTCTTT
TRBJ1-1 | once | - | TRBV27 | CASSLPGGEAFF | TGTGCCAGCAGTCTCCCGGGGGGGGAAGCTTTCTTT
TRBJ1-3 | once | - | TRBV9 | CASSPIAYRSSGNTIYF | TGTGCCAGCAGCCCAATCGCTTACAGGAGCTCTGGAAACACCATATATTTT
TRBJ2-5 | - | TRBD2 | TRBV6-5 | CASSPTSGQETQYF | TGTGCCAGCAGCCCGACTAGCGGGCAAGAGACCCAGTACTTC
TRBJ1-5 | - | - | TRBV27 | CASSLYGRINNQPQHF | TGTGCCAGCAGTTTGTACGGACGGATTAACAATCAGCCCCAGCATTTT
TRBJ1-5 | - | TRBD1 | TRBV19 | CASSPGTGYQPQHF | TGTGCCAGTAGCCCCGGGACAGGGTATCAGCCCCAGCATTTT
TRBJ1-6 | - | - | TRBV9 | CASSVEQGHNSPLHF | TGTGCCAGCAGCGTAGAACAAGGGCATAATTCACCCCTCCACTTT
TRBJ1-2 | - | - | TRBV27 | CASSLGIGPYGYTF | TGTGCCAGCAGTTTAGGCATAGGGCCCTATGGCTACACCTTC
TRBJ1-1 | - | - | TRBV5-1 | CASSLTMRITEAFF | TGCGCCAGCAGCTTGACCATGAGGATCACTGAAGCTTTCTTT